The present T cell receptor beta chain was sequenced within a study of T cell repertoires in cytomegalovirus infection. TCRdb used MiXCR to reprocess the reads, holding one entry per CDR3 protein. The sample yields hundreds of thousands of distinct CDR3 sequences, roughly 12% seen once. The material sequenced was PBMCs. The receptor was derived from a human donor in good health (CMV status not recorded). Some clones in this sample may be carry-over from other donors' samples.

This CDR3 reads CSVEGLETGAYNEQFF. The CDR3 DNA reads as TGCAGCGTTGAAGGACTCGAGACAGGGGCCTACAATGAGCAGTTCTTC. This sequence joins TRBV29-1 and TRBJ2-1; 8 positions match TRBD1. There are 16 residues in the CDR3. The V segment lost 1 base and the J segment 2 bases; nucleotides outside the gene matches: 7. Per germline, CDR1 SQVTM and CDR2 ANQGSEA.